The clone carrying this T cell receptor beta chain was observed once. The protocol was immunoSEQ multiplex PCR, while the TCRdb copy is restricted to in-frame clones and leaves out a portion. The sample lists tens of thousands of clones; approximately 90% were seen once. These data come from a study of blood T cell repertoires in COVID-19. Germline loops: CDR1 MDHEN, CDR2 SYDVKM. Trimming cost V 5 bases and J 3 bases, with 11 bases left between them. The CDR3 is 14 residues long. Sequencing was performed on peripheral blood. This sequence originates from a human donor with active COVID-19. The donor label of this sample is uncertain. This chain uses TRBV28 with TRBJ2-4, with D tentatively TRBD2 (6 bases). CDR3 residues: CASSTRRGKNIQYF. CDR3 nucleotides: TGTGCCAGCAGTACCCGGAGGGGCAAAAACATTCAGTACTTC.